Given below is one TCR beta chain in context. The antigen remains unidentified. Here immunoSEQ multiplex PCR was the method, and the copy in TCRdb shows in-frame clones only, minus some. Of around 1,800 clones listed, about 43% were seen once; the top ten hold about 23%. Losses at the gene ends were 5 bases for V and 6 bases for J; bases not matched to a gene: 12. Per the germline V gene, CDR1 is PRHDT and CDR2 is FYEKMQ (reference sequence). The CDR3 contains 15 residues. The sample comes from a study of Tregs in tolerant kidney transplant recipients. About the study: CD4+CD25+CD127- cells came from approximately 3-day belatacept mixed lymphocyte reactions, some with roughly 5-day graft donor restimulation. Sorting used antibodies to exclude donor cells. Study-level findings and limits: Few patients were studied, so findings need validation in larger groups. Biological reproducibility was not directly addressed, but technical replication error appeared minimal.

This receptor was obtained from a human donor in good health. V is TRBV13 and J is TRBJ2-7; 8 bases line up with TRBD2. The specimen was Tregs from blood cultured with allogeneic cells. The CDR3 region is CASSREAGVVLEQYF. The CDR3 nucleotides read TGTGCCAGCAGCAGGGAAGCGGGAGTGGTCCTCGAGCAGTACTTC.